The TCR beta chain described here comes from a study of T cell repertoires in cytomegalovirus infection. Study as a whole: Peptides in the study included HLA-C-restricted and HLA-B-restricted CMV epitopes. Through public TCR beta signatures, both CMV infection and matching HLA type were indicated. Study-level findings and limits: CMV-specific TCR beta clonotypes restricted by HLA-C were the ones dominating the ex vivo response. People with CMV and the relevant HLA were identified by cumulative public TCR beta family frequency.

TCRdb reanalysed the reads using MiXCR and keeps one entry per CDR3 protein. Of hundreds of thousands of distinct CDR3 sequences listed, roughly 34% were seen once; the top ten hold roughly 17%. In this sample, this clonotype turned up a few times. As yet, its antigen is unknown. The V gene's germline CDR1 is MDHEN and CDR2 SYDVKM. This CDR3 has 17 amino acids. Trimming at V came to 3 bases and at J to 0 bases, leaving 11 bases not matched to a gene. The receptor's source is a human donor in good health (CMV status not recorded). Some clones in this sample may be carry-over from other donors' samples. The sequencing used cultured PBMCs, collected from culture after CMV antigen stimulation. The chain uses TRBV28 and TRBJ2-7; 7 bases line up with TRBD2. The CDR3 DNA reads TGTGCCAGCAGTTTCGTTGTTTGGGGGGGGAGCTCCTACGAGCAGTACTTC. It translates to CASSFVVWGGSSYEQYF. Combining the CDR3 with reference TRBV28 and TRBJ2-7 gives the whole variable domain DVKVTQSSRYLVKRTGEKVFLECVQDMDHENMFWYRQDPGLGLRLIYFSYDVKMKEKGDIPEGYSVSREKKERFSLILESASTNQTSMYLCASSFVVWGGSSYEQYFGPGTRLTVT.